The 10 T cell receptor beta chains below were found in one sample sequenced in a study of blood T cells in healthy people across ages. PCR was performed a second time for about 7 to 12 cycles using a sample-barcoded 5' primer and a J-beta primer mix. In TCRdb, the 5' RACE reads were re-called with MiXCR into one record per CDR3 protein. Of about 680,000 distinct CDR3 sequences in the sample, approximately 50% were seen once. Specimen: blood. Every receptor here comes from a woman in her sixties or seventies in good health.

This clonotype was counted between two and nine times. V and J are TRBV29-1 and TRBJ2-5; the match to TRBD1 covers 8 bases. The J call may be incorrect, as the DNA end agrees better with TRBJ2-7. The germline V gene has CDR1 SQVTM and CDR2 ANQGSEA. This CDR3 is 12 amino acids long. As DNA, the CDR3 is TGCAGCGTTGTTCCAGGGGGCTCCGAGCAGTACTTC. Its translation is CSVVPGGSEQYF.

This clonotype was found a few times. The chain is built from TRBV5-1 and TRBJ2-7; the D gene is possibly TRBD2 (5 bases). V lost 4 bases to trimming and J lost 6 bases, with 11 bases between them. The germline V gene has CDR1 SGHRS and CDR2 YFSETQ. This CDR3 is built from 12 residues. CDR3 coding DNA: TGCGCCAGCAGCGTGCGAGGGCTCGAGCAGTACTTC. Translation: CASSVRGLEQYF.

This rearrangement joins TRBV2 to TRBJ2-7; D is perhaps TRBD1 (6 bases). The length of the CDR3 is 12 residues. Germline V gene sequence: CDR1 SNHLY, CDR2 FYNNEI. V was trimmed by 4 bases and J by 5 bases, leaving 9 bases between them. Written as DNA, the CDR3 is TGTGCCAGCAGTGGGACAGTCGACGAGCAGTACTTC. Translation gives CASSGTVDEQYF.

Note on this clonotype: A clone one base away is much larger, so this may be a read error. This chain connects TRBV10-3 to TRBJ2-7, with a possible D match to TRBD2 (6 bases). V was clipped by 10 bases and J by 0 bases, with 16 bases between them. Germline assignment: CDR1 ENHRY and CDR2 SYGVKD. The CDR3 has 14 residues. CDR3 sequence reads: CATQTASDSYEQYF. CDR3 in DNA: TGTGCCACCCAGACTGCTAGCGACTCCTACGAGCAGTACTTC.

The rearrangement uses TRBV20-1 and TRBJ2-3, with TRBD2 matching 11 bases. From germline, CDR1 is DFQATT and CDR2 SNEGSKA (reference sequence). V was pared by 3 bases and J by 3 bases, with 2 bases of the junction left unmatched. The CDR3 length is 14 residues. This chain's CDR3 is CSARTSGKTDTQYF. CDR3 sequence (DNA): TGCAGTGCTAGGACTAGCGGGAAAACAGATACGCAGTATTTT.

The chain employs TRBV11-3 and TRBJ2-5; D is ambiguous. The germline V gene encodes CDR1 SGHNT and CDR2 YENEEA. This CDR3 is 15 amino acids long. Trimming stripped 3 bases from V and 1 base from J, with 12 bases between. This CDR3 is CASSFRYGTQETQYF. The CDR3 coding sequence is TGTGCCAGCAGCTTCAGATACGGAACCCAAGAGACCCAGTACTTC.

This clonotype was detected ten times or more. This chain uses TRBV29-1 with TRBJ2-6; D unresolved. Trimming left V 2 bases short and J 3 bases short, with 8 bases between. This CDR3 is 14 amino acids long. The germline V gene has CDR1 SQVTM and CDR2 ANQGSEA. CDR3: CSVEFAGGANVLTF. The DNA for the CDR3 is TGCAGCGTTGAATTTGCCGGTGGGGCCAACGTCCTGACTTTC.

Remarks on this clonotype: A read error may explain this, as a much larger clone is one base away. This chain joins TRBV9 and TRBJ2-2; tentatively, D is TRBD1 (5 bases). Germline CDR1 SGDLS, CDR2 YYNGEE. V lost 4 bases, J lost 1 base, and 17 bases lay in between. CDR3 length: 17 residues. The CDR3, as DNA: TGTGCCAGCAGCCCCCGAGGACATCCGGTGAACACCGGGGAGCTGTTTTTT. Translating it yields CASSPRGHPVNTGELFF.

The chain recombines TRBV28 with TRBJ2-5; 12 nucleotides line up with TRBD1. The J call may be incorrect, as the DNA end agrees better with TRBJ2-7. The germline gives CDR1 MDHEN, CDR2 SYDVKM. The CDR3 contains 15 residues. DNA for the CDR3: TGTGCCAGCAGTTTGTGGGGGACAGGGGGCCACGAGCAGTACTTC. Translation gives CASSLWGTGGHEQYF.

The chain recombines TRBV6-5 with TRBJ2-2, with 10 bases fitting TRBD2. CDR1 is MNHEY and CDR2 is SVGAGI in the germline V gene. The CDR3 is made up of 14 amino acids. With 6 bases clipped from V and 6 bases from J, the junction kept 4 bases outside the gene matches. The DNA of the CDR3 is TGTGCCAGCAGGGGCCTAGCGGGAGCCGGGGAGCTGTTTTTT. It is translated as CASRGLAGAGELFF.